This is a list of T cell receptor beta chains from one sample in a study of T cell responses to AZD1222 COVID-19 vaccine. TCRdb's copy holds only in-frame clones and misses some; the assay was immunoSEQ multiplex PCR. This table has about 90,000 clones, over 80% appearing once. The sequenced sample was peripheral blood, obtained on day 0 of AZD1222 vaccination. The receptors originated from an adult in good health. The CDR3 runs from the conserved cysteine through the conserved F or W. Each record gives: D gene, J gene, V gene, clone size, CDR3 DNA, CDR3 protein. A D gene is named only where the DNA matches it firmly. Size is omitted from some rows. Given values are once, few, many or a class for expanded clones.

>NA|TRBJ2-1|TRBV20-1|NA
TGCAGTGCTAGAGATCTTAGCGTGCAGTTCTTC
CSARDLSVQFF
>NA|TRBJ1-5|TRBV2|NA
TGTGCCAGCAGTGAAGCCTGGGGGGGCAATCAGCCCCAGCATTTT
CASSEAWGGNQPQHF
>NA|TRBJ1-1|TRBV7-2|few
TGTGCCAGCAGCTCGGACTGGGGCAGGCGCAACACTGAAGCTTTCTTT
CASSSDWGRRNTEAFF
>TRBD2|TRBJ2-3|TRBV7-6|once
TGTGCCAGCAGCACCAGCCTAGCGGGAGTCACAGATACGCAGTATTTT
CASSTSLAGVTDTQYF
>NA|TRBJ2-5|TRBV5-4|NA
TGTGCCTCGGGGACCTTAGGAGCCGGCCAAGAGACCCAGTACTTC
CASGTLGAGQETQYF
>NA|TRBJ2-3|TRBV7-2|NA
TGTGCCAGCAGCTTAGGCTGGACTGGGGATACGCAGTATTTT
CASSLGWTGDTQYF
>TRBD2|TRBJ2-4|TRBV14|once
TGTGCCAGCAGCCAAGAGACTAGCCTCGGGGGCAAAAACATTCAGTACTTC
CASSQETSLGGKNIQYF
>NA|TRBJ1-6|TRBV24-1|NA
TGTGCCACCAGTGCTCGGCCGAGTAATTCACCCCTCCACTTT
CATSARPSNSPLHF
>TRBD2|TRBJ2-3|TRBV5-1|NA
TGCGCCAGCAGCTTGGGGTGGACTAGCGGCACAGATACGCAGTATTTT
CASSLGWTSGTDTQYF
>NA|TRBJ1-2|TRBV28|NA
TGTGCCAGCCTCGGACAGATATATGGCTACACCTTC
CASLGQIYGYTF
>NA|TRBJ2-1|TRBV10-1|NA
TGCGCCAGCAGTGATAGGTGCTACCCCCTTTACAATGAGCAGTTCTTC
CASSDRCYPLYNEQFF
>TRBD2|TRBJ2-5|TRBV7-3|NA
TGTGCCAGCAGCCCCGGGGGGACCCTACCGATACAGACCCAGTACTTC
CASSPGGTLPIQTQYF
>NA|TRBJ2-5|TRBV11-2|NA
TGTGCCAGCAGCTCGCGGGTCTCTGGGACCCAGTACTTC
CASSSRVSGTQYF
>NA|TRBJ2-7|TRBV14|few
TGTGCCAGCAGCCAAGCCTACGAGCAGTACTTC
CASSQAYEQYF
>NA|TRBJ1-5|TRBV6-1|NA
TGTGCCAGCAGTGAAGCGCGCAGGGGAGGCAATCAGCCCCAGCATTTT
CASSEARRGGNQPQHF
>TRBD1|TRBJ2-7|TRBV7-8|NA
TGTGCCAGCAGCTTACTTCAGGGGGCAGGGGGTACCTACGAGCAGTACTTC
CASSLLQGAGGTYEQYF
>NA|TRBJ2-2|TRBV5-4|NA
TGTGCCAGCAGCTCATCAGGGTTTAGAACCGGGGAGCTGTTTTTT
CASSSSGFRTGELFF
>TRBD2|TRBJ2-7|TRBV11-2|NA
TGTGCCAGCAGCTTCGGCGGGAGGGCTTACGAGCAGTACTTC
CASSFGGRAYEQYF
>NA|TRBJ1-2|TRBV5-8|NA
TGTGCCAGCAGCTTGGCCATTCAGCCCTCTACATATCACACCTTC
CASSLAIQPSTYHTF
>TRBD1|TRBJ1-2|TRBV5-5|NA
TGTGCCAGCAGCTTGGAAGTACAGGGGTTCGGCTACACCTTC
CASSLEVQGFGYTF
>NA|TRBJ1-1|TRBV19|NA
TGTGCCAGTAGTGAGGTTGGGGTCACTGAAGCTTTCTTT
CASSEVGVTEAFF
>TRBD2|TRBJ2-3|TRBV10-3|NA
TGTGGCGGGGGGAGACGGGAGTGGACAGATACGCAGTATTTT
CGGGRREWTDTQYF
>NA|TRBJ2-3|TRBV20-1|NA
TGCAGTGCCCTCAACACAGATACGCAGTATTTT
CSALNTDTQYF
>TRBD2|TRBJ2-3|TRBV18|NA
TGTGCCAGCTCACCTAGCGGGAGGTGGTCTGCAGATACGCAGTATTTT
CASSPSGRWSADTQYF
>NA|TRBJ1-3|TRBV2|NA
TGTGCCAGCAGTGAAGGGCAGGGCATTTCTGGAAACACCATATATTTT
CASSEGQGISGNTIYF
>NA|TRBJ1-6|TRBV28|NA
TGTGCCAGCAGTCCATCCGGGGAAAATTCACCCCTCCACTTT
CASSPSGENSPLHF
>NA|TRBJ1-5|TRBV20-1|few
TGCAGTGCTAGTGGAGGGCAGGGCAATCAGCCCCAGCATTTT
CSASGGQGNQPQHF
>NA|TRBJ2-1|TRBV2|once
TGTGCCAGCAGTAAAGGGGGTAATGAGCAGTTCTTC
CASSKGGNEQFF
>NA|TRBJ2-7|TRBV5-5|once
TGTGCCAGCAGCCCACCTTCACTCGTGAGCTCCTACGAGCAGTACTTC
CASSPPSLVSSYEQYF
>NA|TRBJ1-4|TRBV30|NA
TGTGCCTGGAGTGTAACCGGGGGGAATGAAAAACTGTTTTTT
CAWSVTGGNEKLFF
>NA|TRBJ1-2|TRBV9|NA
TGTGCCAGCAGGGAACTAGGGTCGAGCGGGGAATACACCTTC
CASRELGSSGEYTF
>NA|TRBJ1-1|TRBV6-5|NA
TGTGCCAGCAGTTACGGGGGGAATCGGATCACTGAAGCTTTCTTT
CASSYGGNRITEAFF
>NA|TRBJ1-5|TRBV28|NA
TGTGCCAGCCCACCACAGGGTAGAGGTCAGCCCCAGCATTTT
CASPPQGRGQPQHF
>NA|TRBJ1-1|TRBV6-1|NA
TGTGCCAGCAGTGAACGAGACTCATTAGAAGCTTTCTTT
CASSERDSLEAFF
>TRBD2|TRBJ2-1|TRBV25-1|NA
TGTGCCAGCCAGCCTCTAGCGGGAGGCGAGCAGTTCTTC
CASQPLAGGEQFF
>NA|TRBJ1-4|TRBV3-1/TRBV3-2|NA
TGTGCCAGCAGCCAAGGAGGCGGGCCAACTAATGAAAAACTGTTTTTT
CASSQGGGPTNEKLFF